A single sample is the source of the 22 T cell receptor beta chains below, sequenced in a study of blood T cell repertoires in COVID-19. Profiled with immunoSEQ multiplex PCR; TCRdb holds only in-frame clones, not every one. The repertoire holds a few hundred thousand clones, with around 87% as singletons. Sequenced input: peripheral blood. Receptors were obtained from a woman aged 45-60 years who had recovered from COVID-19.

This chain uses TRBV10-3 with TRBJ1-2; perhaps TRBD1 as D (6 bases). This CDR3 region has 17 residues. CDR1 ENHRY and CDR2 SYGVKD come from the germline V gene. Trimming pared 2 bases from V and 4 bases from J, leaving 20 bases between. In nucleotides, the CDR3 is TGTGCCATCAGTGAGCTTTCCCGGGACACCTCTCTCTATGGCTACACCTTC. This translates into CAISELSRDTSLYGYTF.

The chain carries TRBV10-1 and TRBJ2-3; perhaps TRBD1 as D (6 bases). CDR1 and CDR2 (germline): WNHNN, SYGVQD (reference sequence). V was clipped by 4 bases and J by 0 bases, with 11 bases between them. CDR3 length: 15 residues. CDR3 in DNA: TGCGCCAGCAGTGCGACAGGCGCCAGCACAGATACGCAGTATTTT. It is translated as CASSATGASTDTQYF.

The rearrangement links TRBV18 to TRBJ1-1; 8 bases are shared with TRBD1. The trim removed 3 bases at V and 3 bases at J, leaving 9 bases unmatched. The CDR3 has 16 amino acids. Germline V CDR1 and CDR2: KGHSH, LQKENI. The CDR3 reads CASSPRGLGEDTEAFF. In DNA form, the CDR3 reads TGTGCCAGCTCACCCAGGGGGCTGGGAGAGGACACTGAAGCTTTCTTT.

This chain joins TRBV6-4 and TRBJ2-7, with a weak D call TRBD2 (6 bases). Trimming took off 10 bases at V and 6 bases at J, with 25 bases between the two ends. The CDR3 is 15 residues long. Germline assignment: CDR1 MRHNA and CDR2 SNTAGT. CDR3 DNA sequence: TGTGCCACCGCATTTCCCGGGACTTCTGTCTCCGAGCAGTACTTC. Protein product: CATAFPGTSVSEQYF.

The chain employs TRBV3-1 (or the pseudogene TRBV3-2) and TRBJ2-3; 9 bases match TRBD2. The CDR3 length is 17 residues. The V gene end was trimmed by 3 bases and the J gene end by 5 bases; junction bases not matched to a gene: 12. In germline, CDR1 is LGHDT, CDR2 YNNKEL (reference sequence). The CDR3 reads CASSQGGPGLAIDTQYF. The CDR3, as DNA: TGTGCCAGCAGCCAGGGCGGACCGGGACTAGCTATAGATACGCAGTATTTT.

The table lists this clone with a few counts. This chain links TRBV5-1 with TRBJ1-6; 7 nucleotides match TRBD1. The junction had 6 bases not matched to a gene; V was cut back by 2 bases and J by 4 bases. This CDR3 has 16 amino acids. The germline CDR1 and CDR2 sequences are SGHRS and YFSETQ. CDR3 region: CASSFTGDPYNSPLHF. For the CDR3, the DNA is TGCGCCAGCAGCTTTACAGGGGACCCATATAATTCACCCCTCCACTTT.

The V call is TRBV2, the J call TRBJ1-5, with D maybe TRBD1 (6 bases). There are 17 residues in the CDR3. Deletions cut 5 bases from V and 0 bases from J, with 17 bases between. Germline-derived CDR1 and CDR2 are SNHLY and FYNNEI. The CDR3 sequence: CASSRLQGFLSNQPQHF. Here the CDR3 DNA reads TGTGCCAGCAGTCGACTACAGGGTTTCCTTAGCAATCAGCCCCAGCATTTT.

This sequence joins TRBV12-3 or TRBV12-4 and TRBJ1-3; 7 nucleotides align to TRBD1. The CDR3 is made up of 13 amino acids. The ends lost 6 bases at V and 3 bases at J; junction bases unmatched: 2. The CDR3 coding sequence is TGTGCCAGCAGCAGGGGGAATGGAAACACCATATATTTT. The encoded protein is CASSRGNGNTIYF.

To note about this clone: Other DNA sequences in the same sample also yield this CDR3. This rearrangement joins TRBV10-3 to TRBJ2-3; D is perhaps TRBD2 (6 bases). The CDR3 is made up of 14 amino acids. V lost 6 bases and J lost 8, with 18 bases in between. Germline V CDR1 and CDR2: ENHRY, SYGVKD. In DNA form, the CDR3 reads TGTGCCATCAGAGAGGCGGGCCCCGGGGGTACGCAGTATTTT. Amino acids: CAIREAGPGGTQYF.

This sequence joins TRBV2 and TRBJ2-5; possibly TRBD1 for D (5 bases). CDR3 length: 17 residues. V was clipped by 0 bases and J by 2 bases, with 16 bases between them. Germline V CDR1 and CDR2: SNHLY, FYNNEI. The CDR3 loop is CASSEAVRVDTQETQYF. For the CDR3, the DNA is TGTGCCAGCAGTGAAGCGGTTCGGGTGGACACACAAGAGACCCAGTACTTC.

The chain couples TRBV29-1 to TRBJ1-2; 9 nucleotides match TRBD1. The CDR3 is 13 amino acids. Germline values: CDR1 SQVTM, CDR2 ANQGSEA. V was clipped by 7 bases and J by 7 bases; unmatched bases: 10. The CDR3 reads CSAQTTGGSGYTF. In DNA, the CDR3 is TGCAGCGCCCAAACGACAGGGGGTAGTGGCTACACCTTC. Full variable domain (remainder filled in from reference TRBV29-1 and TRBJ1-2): SAVISQKPSRDICQRGTSLTIQCQVDSQVTMMFWYRQQPGQSLTLIATANQGSEATYESGFVIDKFPISRPNLTFSTLTVSNMSPEDSSIYLCSAQTTGGSGYTFGSGTRLTVV.

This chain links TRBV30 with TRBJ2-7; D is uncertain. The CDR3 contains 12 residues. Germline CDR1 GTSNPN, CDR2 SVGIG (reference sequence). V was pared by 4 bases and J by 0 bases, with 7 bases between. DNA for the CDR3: TGTGCCTGGAACAGACCCTCCTACGAGCAGTACTTC. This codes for CAWNRPSYEQYF.

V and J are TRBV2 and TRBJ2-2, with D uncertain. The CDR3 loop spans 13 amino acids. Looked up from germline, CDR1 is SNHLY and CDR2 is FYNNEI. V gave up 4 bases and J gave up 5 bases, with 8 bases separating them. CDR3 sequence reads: CASSAYTTGELFF. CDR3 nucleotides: TGTGCCAGCAGTGCTTACACAACCGGGGAGCTGTTTTTT.

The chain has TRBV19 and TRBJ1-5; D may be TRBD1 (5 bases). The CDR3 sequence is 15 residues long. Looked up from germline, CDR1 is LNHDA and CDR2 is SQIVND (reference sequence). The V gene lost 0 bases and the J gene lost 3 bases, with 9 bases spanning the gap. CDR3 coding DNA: TGTGCCAGTAGTATAGACGGGGGTACCAATCAGCCCCAGCATTTT. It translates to CASSIDGGTNQPQHF.

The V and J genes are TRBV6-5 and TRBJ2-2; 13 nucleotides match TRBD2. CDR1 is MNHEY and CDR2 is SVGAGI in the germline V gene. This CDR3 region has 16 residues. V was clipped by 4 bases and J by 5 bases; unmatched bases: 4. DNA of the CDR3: TGTGCCAGCAGTTCATGGACTAGCGGGAGAACCGGGGAGCTGTTTTTT. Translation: CASSSWTSGRTGELFF.

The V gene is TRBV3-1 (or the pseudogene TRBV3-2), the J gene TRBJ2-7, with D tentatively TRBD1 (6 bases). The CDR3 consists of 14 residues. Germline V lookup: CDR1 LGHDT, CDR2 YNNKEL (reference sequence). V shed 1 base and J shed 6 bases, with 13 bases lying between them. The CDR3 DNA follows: TGTGCCAGCAGCCAAGGGCATCCAGGGGTCGAGCAGTACTTC. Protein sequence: CASSQGHPGVEQYF.

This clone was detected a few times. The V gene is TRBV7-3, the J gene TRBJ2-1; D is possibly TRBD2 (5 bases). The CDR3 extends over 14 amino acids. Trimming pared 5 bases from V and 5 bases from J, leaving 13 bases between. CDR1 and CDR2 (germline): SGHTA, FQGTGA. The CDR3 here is CASSPAGLNNEQFF. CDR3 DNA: TGTGCCAGCAGCCCGGCAGGACTGAACAATGAGCAGTTCTTC.

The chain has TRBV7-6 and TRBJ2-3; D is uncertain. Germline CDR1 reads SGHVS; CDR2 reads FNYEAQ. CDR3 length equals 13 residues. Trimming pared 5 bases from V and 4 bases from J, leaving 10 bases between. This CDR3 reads CASSPLPPDTQYF. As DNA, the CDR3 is TGTGCCAGCAGCCCCCTCCCCCCAGATACGCAGTATTTT.

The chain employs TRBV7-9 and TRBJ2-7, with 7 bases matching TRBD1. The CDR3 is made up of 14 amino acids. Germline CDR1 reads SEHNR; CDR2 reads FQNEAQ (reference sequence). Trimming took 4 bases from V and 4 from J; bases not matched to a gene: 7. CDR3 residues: CASSSGTDIYEQYF. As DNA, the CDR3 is TGTGCCAGCAGCTCCGGGACAGATATATACGAGCAGTACTTC.

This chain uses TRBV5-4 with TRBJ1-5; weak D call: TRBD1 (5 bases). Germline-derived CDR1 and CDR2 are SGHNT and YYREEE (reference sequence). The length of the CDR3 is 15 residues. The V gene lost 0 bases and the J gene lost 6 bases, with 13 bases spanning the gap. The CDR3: CASSLDSGRGQPQHF. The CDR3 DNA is TGTGCCAGCAGCTTGGATTCAGGGAGGGGTCAGCCCCAGCATTTT.

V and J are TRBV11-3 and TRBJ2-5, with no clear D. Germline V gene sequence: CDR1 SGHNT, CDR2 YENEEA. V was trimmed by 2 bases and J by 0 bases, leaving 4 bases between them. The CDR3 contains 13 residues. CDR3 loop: CASSLYYQETQYF. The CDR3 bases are TGTGCCAGCAGCTTATACTACCAAGAGACCCAGTACTTC.

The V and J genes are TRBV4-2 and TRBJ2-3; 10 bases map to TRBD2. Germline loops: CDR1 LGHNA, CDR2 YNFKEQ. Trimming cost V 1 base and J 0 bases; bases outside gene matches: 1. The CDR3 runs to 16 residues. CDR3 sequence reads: CASSQGLAGSTDTQYF. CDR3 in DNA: TGTGCCAGCAGCCAAGGACTAGCGGGCAGCACAGATACGCAGTATTTT.